This paragraph reports one TCR beta chain. This CDR3 is 13 amino acids long. The germline V gene encodes CDR1 KGHDR and CDR2 SFDVKD. Unmatched junction bases numbered 4, after V lost 9 bases and J lost 5 bases. Data came from immunoSEQ multiplex PCR; TCRdb stores just in-frame clones and leaves some out. The sample shows approximately 160,000 clones, more than 75% of them seen only once. The entry originates in a study of blood T cell repertoires in COVID-19. Study-level information: Samples taken during acute and convalescent COVID-19 were collected in the United States, Italy and Spain.

V is TRBV24-1 and J is TRBJ1-4; 8 bases line up with TRBD1. Specimen: PBMCs or T cells enriched from blood (not recorded which). The source of this sequence is a woman between 50 and 59 years old who had recovered from COVID-19. CDR3 region: CATGDRKNEKLFF. CDR3 bases: TGTGCCACCGGGGACAGGAAAAATGAAAAACTGTTTTTT.